The 2 T cell receptor beta chains listed next were all sequenced from one sample in a study of cytomegalovirus exposure and HLA in healthy donors. Primers included in the PCR were 60 Vbeta and 13 Jbeta primers. This table comes from immunoSEQ multiplex PCR, and its TCRdb copy is limited to in-frame clones, with some not included. In the table there are more than 110,000 clones, over 70% of which are singletons. The sequencing sample was made of PBMCs. The receptors shown here come from a man between 18 and 35 years old in good health and CMV-seronegative.

The chain carries TRBV29-1 and TRBJ2-7; D gene unclear. Trimming removed 4 bases at V and 3 bases at J, with 10 bases between. CDR3 size: 12 residues. The germline CDR1 and CDR2 sequences are SQVTM and ANQGSEA. CDR3 nucleotides: TGCAGCGTTGGCGGCGGATACTACGAGCAGTACTTC. Protein product: CSVGGGYYEQYF.

The chain combines TRBV30 with TRBJ2-7, with 8 bases fitting TRBD1. The CDR3 is 17 amino acids. Germline V gene data show CDR1 as GTSNPN and CDR2 as SVGIG (reference sequence). Trimming cost V 2 bases and J 5 bases; bases outside gene matches: 17. The DNA of the CDR3 is TGTGCCTGGAGTCCTCGGGGACAGGAGGCGCTTGGTCACGAGCAGTACTTC. Translated, it gives CAWSPRGQEALGHEQYF.